The present entry profiles one TCR beta chain with its context. Its antigen remains unidentified. Base qualities are not at hand, and no much larger clone is one base apart. This sample is drawn from a study of post-analysis software for immune sequencing data (dated by TCRdb to about 2015). Some background on the complete study: Recorded disease courses included relapsing-remitting, secondary progressive and progressive-relapsing multiple sclerosis, with some patients lacking subtype annotation. A subset of samples was prepared in parallel using single-end sample barcoding, then pooled and co-amplified after Illumina adapter ligation. The patient repertoires were compared against 11 previously published healthy control repertoires obtained from donors aged roughly 6 to 28 years. Broader findings and caveats from the paper: Strong co-clustering of samples prepared in the same batch was shown by direct clustering with F measure, prompting a batch-effect correction. Multiple sclerosis patients had significantly lower normalized Chao1 diversity than controls, a result that suggests substantial peripheral T-cell clonal expansion. The control group was slightly older than the multiple sclerosis patient group. Significantly higher frequencies in patients than in controls were found for several TRBV segments, including TRBV5-6, TRBV5-1 and TRBV20-1.

Library method: PCR. Reads for this sample came from an Illumina HiSeq 2500. To reduce PCR and sequencing biases, unique molecular identifiers were built into the TCR beta cDNA libraries. Some 500,000 cDNA molecules were obtained per 1 to 10 million input T cells, so each molecule approximated one T cell. The same protocol used for the earlier healthy control dataset was applied to prepare and sequence the patient libraries. Within a given batch, samples were prepared together, multiplexed and sequenced on the same HiSeq lane. As for how the authors treated the data: MIGEC was used to process the raw barcoded reads, and molecular identifier groups with only a single read were discarded before consensus assembly and CDR3 extraction. Clonotype tables were post-analysed with VDJtools, and diversity was normalized by down-sampling all datasets to the smallest sample size. To correct batch-related cross-sample contamination, repertoire overlap clustering matched CDR3 amino acid sequences but not nucleotide sequences. The public reads were run again by TCRdb, first through fastp at Q25 and then through MiXCR, and only productive beta chains were kept. CDR3 protein duplicates are merged, each entry listing the most common genes and DNA. The V and J calls were determined by TCRdb, not by the authors. For this sample the table gives fewer than 850,000 distinct CDR3 sequences, of which 46% were detected only once. In total, the top ten clones hold approximately 4.4% of the sample.

To demonstrate the VDJtools post-analysis software, TCR beta repertoires were profiled from the peripheral blood of 13 young patients with multiple sclerosis. Multiple sclerosis patients were children and adolescents aged roughly 6 to 16 years. The CDR3 spans 13 residues, from the cysteine through the phenylalanine. The sequence is cut down to CDR3 DNA, 39 bases in frame from base 1. Via the germline V gene (reference sequence), CDR1 is MNHEY and CDR2 SMNVEV. V is reduced by 7 bases and J by 3 bases, leaving a spacing of 10 bases between them. Sequencing was done on a sample of blood. The TCR comes from a girl aged 10-17 years with multiple sclerosis. The sequence is built from TRBV27 and TRBJ1-5; TRBD1 is perhaps the D gene, given 5 matching bases. This receptor carries the CDR3 CASKGRNNQPQHF. The DNA sequence is as follows: TGTGCCAGCAAGGGACGGAACAATCAGCCCCAGCATTTT.